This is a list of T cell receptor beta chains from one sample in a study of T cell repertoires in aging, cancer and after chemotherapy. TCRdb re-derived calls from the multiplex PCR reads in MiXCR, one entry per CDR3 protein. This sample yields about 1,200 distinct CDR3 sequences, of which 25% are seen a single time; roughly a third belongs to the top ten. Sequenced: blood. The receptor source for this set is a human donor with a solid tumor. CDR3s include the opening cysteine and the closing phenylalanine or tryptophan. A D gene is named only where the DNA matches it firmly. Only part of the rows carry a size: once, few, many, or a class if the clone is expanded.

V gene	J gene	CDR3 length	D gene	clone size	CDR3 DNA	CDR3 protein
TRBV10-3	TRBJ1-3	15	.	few	TGTGCCATCAGTGACAGGCTCGCCTCTGGAAACACCATATATTTT	CAISDRLASGNTIYF
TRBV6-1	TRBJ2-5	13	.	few	TGTGCCAGCACCCCAAAGGTCGGAGAGACCCAGTACTTC	CASTPKVGETQYF
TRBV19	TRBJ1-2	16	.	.	TGTGCCAGTAGAGAACAGGGCGGAGGTGGGGACTATGGCTACACCTTC	CASREQGGGGDYGYTF
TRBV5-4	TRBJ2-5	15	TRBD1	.	TGTGCCAGCAGTCGCAACAGGGGGCAGCAAGAGACCCAGTACTTC	CASSRNRGQQETQYF
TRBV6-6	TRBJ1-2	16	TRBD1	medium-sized	TGTGCCAGCAACAATAAGTGGGGACAGGGGACCTATGGCTACACCTTC	CASNNKWGQGTYGYTF
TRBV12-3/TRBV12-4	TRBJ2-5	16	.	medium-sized	TGTGCCAGCAGTGCGTCCGGGACACCCTTGGGGGAGACCCAGTACTTC	CASSASGTPLGETQYF
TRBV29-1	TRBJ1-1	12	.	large	TGCAGCTTTGCTGGGGGGAACACTGAAGCTTTCTTT	CSFAGGNTEAFF
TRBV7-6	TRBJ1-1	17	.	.	TGTGCCAACAGCCTCACCCCGGACGGGACGGCGACCGCTGAAGCTTTCTTT	CANSLTPDGTATAEAFF
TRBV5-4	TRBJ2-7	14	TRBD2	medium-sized	TGTGCCAGCAGCTTGCTAGCGGGGTCCTACGAGCAGTACTTC	CASSLLAGSYEQYF
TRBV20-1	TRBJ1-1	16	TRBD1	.	TGCAGTGCTAATGACGGGACAGGGAGGTCGGGCACTGAAGCTTTCTTT	CSANDGTGRSGTEAFF
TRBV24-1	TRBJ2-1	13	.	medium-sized	TGTGCCACCAGTGCCAACAGGGTCGGTGAGCAGTTCTTC	CATSANRVGEQFF
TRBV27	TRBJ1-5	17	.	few	TGTGCCAGCAGGGGCAGGGGTGGCTCGGGGGGCAATCAGCCCCAGCATTTT	CASRGRGGSGGNQPQHF
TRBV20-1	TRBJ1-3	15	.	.	TGCAGTGCTAGAGATCCTCAGAACTCTGGAAACACCATATATTTT	CSARDPQNSGNTIYF
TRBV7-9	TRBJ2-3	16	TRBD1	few	TGTGCCAGCAGCTTAGTAGGGACAGGGGGCCCAGATACGCAGTATTTT	CASSLVGTGGPDTQYF
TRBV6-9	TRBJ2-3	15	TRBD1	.	TGTGCCAGCAGTAGACAGGGGGATCGACTAGATACGCAGTATTTT	CASSRQGDRLDTQYF
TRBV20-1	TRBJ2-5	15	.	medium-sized	TGCAGTGCTAGAGATGGTACGGGGCGTTGGGAGACCCAGTACTTC	CSARDGTGRWETQYF
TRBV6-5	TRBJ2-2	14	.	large	TGTGCCAGCAGTTACCGAGGGTACACCGGGGAGCTGTTTTTT	CASSYRGYTGELFF
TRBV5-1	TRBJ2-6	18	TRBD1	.	TGCGCCAGCAGCGGTGGGACAGGGGGGTTCTCTGGGGCCAACGTCCTGACTTTC	CASSGGTGGFSGANVLTF
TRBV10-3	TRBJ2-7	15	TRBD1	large	TGTGCCATCAGTGAGTGGACCGGGACAGCCTACGAGCAGTACTTC	CAISEWTGTAYEQYF
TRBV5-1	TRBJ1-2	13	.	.	TGCGCCAGCAGCTTTGACCAGTACTATGGCTACACCTTC	CASSFDQYYGYTF
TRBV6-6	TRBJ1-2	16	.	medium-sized	TGTGCCAGCAGTTACTCGATGGAATGGGATCCGGATGGCTACACCTTC	CASSYSMEWDPDGYTF
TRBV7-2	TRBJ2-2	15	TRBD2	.	TGTGCCAGCAGCCCGACTAGCCTGAACACCGGGGAGCTGTTTTTT	CASSPTSLNTGELFF